Listed here is a single T cell receptor beta chain. Deletions cut 1 base from V and 1 base from J, with 7 bases between. The CDR3 totals 13 residues. Germline-derived CDR1 and CDR2 are SQVTM and ANQGSEA. The data were taken from a study of T-cell reconstitution after alpha-beta-depleted transplantation in children. A TCRbeta library incorporating unique molecular identifiers was prepared. In TCRdb, the PCR reads were re-called with MiXCR into one record per CDR3 protein. The sample shows 450,000 to 550,000 distinct CDR3 sequences, around 10% of them seen only once. This chain connects TRBV29-1 to TRBJ1-1, with no clear D. The starting material was PBMCs, mostly from graft donor cells, obtained 180 days after TCRalphabeta/CD19-depleted stem cell transplant. The clonotype was recovered from a female patient aged 2-15 years who had a stem cell transplant for aplastic anemia, so the T cells may come from the graft donor. CDR3 coding DNA: TGCAGCGTTGAAGGCCCCGGGAACACTGAAGCTTTCTTT. Its protein is CSVEGPGNTEAFF. The entire variable domain, with the rest obtained from reference TRBV29-1 and TRBJ1-1, is as follows: SAVISQKPSRDICQRGTSLTIQCQVDSQVTMMFWYRQQPGQSLTLIATANQGSEATYESGFVIDKFPISRPNLTFSTLTVSNMSPEDSSIYLCSVEGPGNTEAFFGQGTRLTVV.